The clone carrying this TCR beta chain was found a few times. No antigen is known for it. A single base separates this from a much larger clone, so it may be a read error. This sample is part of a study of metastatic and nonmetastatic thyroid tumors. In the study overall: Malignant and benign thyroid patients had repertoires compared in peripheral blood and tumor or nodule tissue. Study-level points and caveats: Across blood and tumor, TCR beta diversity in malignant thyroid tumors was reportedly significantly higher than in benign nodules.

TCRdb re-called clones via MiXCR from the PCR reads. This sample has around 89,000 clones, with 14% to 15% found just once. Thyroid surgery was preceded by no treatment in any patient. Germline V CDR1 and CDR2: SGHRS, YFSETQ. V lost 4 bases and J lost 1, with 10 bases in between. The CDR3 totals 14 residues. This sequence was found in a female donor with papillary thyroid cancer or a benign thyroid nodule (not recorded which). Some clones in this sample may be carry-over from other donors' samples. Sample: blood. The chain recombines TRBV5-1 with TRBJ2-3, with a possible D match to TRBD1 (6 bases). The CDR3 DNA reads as TGCGCCAGCAGCCCAAGACAGGGCACAGATACGCAGTATTTT. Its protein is CASSPRQGTDTQYF.